In this sample, the clone carrying this T cell receptor (beta chain) turned up a few times. The antigen remains undetermined. This entry belongs to a study of human T cells and chemical hapten exposure. Study at large: The variation in per-sample TCR yields arose mainly from small differences in pooled library volumes.

Each CDR3 protein gets one entry after TCRdb re-called the RACE reads with MiXCR. Altogether 25,000 to 35,000 distinct CDR3 sequences are present, 6% to 7.5% being singletons, with the ten largest covering roughly 10%. Study conclusions and caveats: TCRs exceeding a frequency of 1 in 1000 stayed unchanged under DPC sensitization.

The time point here: healthy volunteer bleed at 2 weeks. RNA extraction used unfractionated whole blood as the source of total RNA. V was cut by 0 bases and J by 0 bases, with 9 bases left in between. The CDR3 spans 15 residues. Source material: whole blood. V and J are TRBV12-3 or TRBV12-4 and TRBJ2-7; D remains ambiguous. The TCR was taken from a human donor in good health. Some clones in this sample may be carry-over from other donors' samples. As DNA, the CDR3 is TGTGCCAGCAGTTTAGCCCCACGAGACTCCTACGAGCAGTACTTC. As protein: CASSLAPRDSYEQYF.